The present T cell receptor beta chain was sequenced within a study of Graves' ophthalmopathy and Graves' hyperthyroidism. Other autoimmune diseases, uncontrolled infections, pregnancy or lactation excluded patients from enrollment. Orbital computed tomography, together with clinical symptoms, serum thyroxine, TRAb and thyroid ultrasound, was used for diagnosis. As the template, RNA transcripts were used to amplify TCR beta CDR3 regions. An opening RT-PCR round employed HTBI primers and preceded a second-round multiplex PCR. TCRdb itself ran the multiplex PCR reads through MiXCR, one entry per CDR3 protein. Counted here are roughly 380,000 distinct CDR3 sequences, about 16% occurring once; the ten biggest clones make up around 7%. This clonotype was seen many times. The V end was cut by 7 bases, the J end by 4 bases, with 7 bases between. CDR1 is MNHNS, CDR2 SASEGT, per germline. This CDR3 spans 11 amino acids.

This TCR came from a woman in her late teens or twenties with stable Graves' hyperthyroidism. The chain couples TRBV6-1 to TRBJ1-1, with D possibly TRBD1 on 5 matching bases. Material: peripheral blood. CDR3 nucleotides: TGTGCCAGCATGAGGGGCACTGAAGCTTTCTTT. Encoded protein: CASMRGTEAFF.